Listed here are 32 T cell receptor beta chains from one sample, sequenced in a study of CD8+CD57+ T cells in acquired aplastic anemia. The TCR beta profiling, which covered VDJ combination and CDR3 sequence, was carried out using genomic DNA as the template. One entry per CDR3 protein, called by TCRdb with MiXCR from the reads. The table includes some 210,000 distinct CDR3 sequences, around 60% detected once. The sample consisted of sorted CD4+, CD8+, or CD8+CD57+ T cells (not recorded which) from PBMCs. These receptor sequences come from a human donor in good health.

This chain joins TRBV5-5 and TRBJ2-7, with D possibly being TRBD2 (6 bases). Between the trimmed V and J ends, which lost 0 bases and 4 bases, there was a span of 11 bases. The CDR3 is 14 residues long. Germline CDR1 SGHKS, CDR2 YYEKEE (reference sequence). CDR3 sequence (DNA): TGTGCCAGCAGCTTGGCGGGAGCGGATTACGAGCAGTACTTC. The encoded protein is CASSLAGADYEQYF.

The CDR3 spells CASFRGKSTYNSPLHF. As DNA, the CDR3 is TGTGCCAGCTTTCGGGGAAAGTCGACCTATAATTCACCCCTCCACTTT. The chain recombines TRBV2 with TRBJ1-6; D is uncertain. The CDR3 covers 16 residues. V dropped 8 bases and J dropped 2 bases, with 16 bases sitting between them. Germline CDR1 SNHLY, CDR2 FYNNEI. Variable domain in full (rest from reference TRBV2 and TRBJ1-6): EPEVTQTPSHQVTQMGQEVILRCVPISNHLYFYWYRQILGQKVEFLVSFYNNEISEKSEIFDDQFSVERPDGSNFTLKIRSTKLEDSAMYFCASFRGKSTYNSPLHFGNGTRLTVT.

V gene TRBV29-1 combines with J gene TRBJ2-1; D gene uncertain. Germline CDR1 reads SQVTM; CDR2 reads ANQGSEA. This CDR3 comprises 11 residues. Trimming stripped 4 bases from V and 2 bases from J, with 3 bases between. CDR3: CSVVPYNEQFF. CDR3 nucleotides: TGCAGCGTTGTTCCCTACAATGAGCAGTTCTTC.

The rearrangement links TRBV7-3 to TRBJ1-6; 9 positions match TRBD1. The germline V gene encodes CDR1 SGHTA and CDR2 FQGTGA. The CDR3 is 16 residues long. V trimming: 5 bases; J trimming: 4 bases; junction bases outside the gene matches: 6. For the CDR3, the DNA is TGTGCCAGCAGCCCCCTAGGACAGGGGTATAATTCACCCCTCCACTTT. Residues: CASSPLGQGYNSPLHF.

The chain recombines TRBV20-1 with TRBJ2-3; D is undetermined. V lost 6 bases and J 2 bases, leaving 9 bases between the germline ends. Germline values: CDR1 DFQATT, CDR2 SNEGSKA (reference sequence). The CDR3 has 12 amino acids. The CDR3 DNA reads as TGCAGTGCCGGTGCGATCACAGATACGCAGTATTTT. It codes for CSAGAITDTQYF.

This clonotype was observed at least ten times. The chain carries TRBV10-3 and TRBJ1-5; TRBD1 aligns across 11 bases. The V segment lost 0 bases and the J segment 6 bases; nucleotides outside the gene matches: 4. This CDR3 contains 16 residues. Germline V gene data show CDR1 as ENHRY and CDR2 as SYGVKD. CDR3 in DNA: TGTGCCATCAGTGAGTCGATGGACAGGGGGCCTCAGCCCCAGCATTTT. Translated: CAISESMDRGPQPQHF.

This clonotype occurred many times. V usage is TRBV9 and J usage is TRBJ2-1; 12 bases are a match to TRBD2. J was trimmed by 4 bases and V by 3 bases; bases with no gene match: 5. The germline V gene has CDR1 SGDLS and CDR2 YYNGEE. CDR3 length: 16 amino acids. CDR3 sequence reads: CASSARLAGAYNEQFF. The DNA for the CDR3 is TGTGCCAGCAGCGCACGACTAGCGGGAGCGTACAATGAGCAGTTCTTC.

This clonotype was observed once. The chain joins TRBV5-8 to TRBJ2-7, with D possibly TRBD2 on 5 matching bases. This CDR3 contains 15 residues. Trimming left V 5 bases short and J 2 bases short, with 17 bases between. The germline gives CDR1 SGHTS, CDR2 YDEGEE. Here the CDR3 reads CASRPPVGETYEQYF. The CDR3 nucleotides read TGTGCCAGCAGGCCACCTGTCGGGGAAACCTACGAGCAGTACTTC.

The chain joins TRBV25-1 to TRBJ2-1; a weak D match, TRBD2 (7 bases). Germline CDR1 MGHDK, CDR2 SYGVNS. The CDR3 consists of 16 residues. Trimming took 1 base from V and 4 from J, leaving 14 bases between them. CDR3 DNA sequence: TGTGCCAGCAGTGAATCGGGGGGCCACACTTACAATGAGCAGTTCTTC. Its translation: CASSESGGHTYNEQFF.

Only a few counts were recorded for this clonotype. The V call is TRBV20-1, the J call TRBJ1-2; no firm D call. There are 12 residues in the CDR3. The germline gives CDR1 DFQATT, CDR2 SNEGSKA (reference sequence). With 5 bases removed from V and 3 bases from J, the gap between germline ends came to 10 bases. CDR3 amino acids: CSALREDYGYTF. The CDR3 DNA sequence: TGCAGTGCTTTAAGGGAGGACTATGGCTACACCTTC.

A note on this clonotype: Given the absence of the conserved phenylalanine or tryptophan at the CDR3 end, a read error is likely. V is TRBV9 and J is TRBJ1-6, with D possibly matching TRBD1 (5 bases). The CDR3 has 13 amino acids. The V and J ends lost 3 bases and 9 bases respectively, with 10 bases between them. Germline lookup yields CDR1 SGDLS and CDR2 YYNGEE. The CDR3 loop reads CASSAGMGSPLHL. The CDR3 region has the DNA TGTGCCAGCAGCGCAGGGATGGGTTCACCCCTCCACCTT.

This clonotype occurred a few times. Here the CDR3 reads CASSWENTEAFF. The CDR3 nucleotides read TGCGCCAGCAGCTGGGAGAACACTGAAGCTTTCTTT. The chain is built from TRBV4-1 and TRBJ1-1; D uncertain. Germline V lookup: CDR1 MGHRA, CDR2 YSYEKL. This CDR3 spans 12 amino acids. V gave up 5 bases and J gave up 1 base, with 5 bases separating them.

V and J are TRBV2 and TRBJ2-3; 7 bases fit TRBD2. The CDR3 has 12 amino acids. V trimming: 7 bases; J trimming: 4 bases; junction bases outside the gene matches: 2. Germline-derived CDR1 and CDR2 are SNHLY and FYNNEI. The CDR3 sequence: CASNRGADTQYF. CDR3 nucleotide sequence: TGTGCCAGCAACCGGGGGGCAGATACGCAGTATTTT.

This clonotype was picked up many times. The chain is built from TRBV6-2 or TRBV6-3 and TRBJ1-1, with D maybe TRBD1 (5 bases). Deletions cut 4 bases from V and 6 bases from J, with 15 bases between. Germline values: CDR1 MNHEY, CDR2 SVGEGT. This CDR3 has 14 residues. The CDR3 sequence: CASSSGLMRAEAFF. CDR3 sequence (DNA): TGTGCCAGCAGTTCGGGACTCATGAGGGCTGAAGCTTTCTTT.

The chain carries TRBV12-3 or TRBV12-4 and TRBJ2-7; D is possibly TRBD1 (5 bases). This CDR3 spans 13 amino acids. V was shortened by 3 bases and J by 2 bases, with 8 bases between the two germline ends. The CDR3 reads CASSLDKPYEQYF. CDR3 bases: TGTGCCAGCAGTTTGGACAAACCCTACGAGCAGTACTTC.

Comments on this clonotype: A read error may produce the germline difference seen at one junction end. The V gene is TRBV15, the J gene TRBJ2-5; TRBD2 matches at 10 bases. Per germline, CDR1 LNHNV and CDR2 YYDKDF (reference sequence). The CDR3 is made up of 14 amino acids. This chain's CDR3 is CATSKRGGSETQYF. CDR3 sequence (DNA): TGTGCCACCAGTAAGCGGGGGGGCTCAGAGACCCAGTACTTT.

This clonotype was recorded only once. The V and J genes are TRBV25-1 and TRBJ1-6; the match to TRBD1 covers 8 bases. V lost 4 bases, J lost 6 bases, and 2 bases stayed unmatched. The CDR3 runs to 14 residues. Germline-derived CDR1 and CDR2 are MGHDK and SYGVNS. The CDR3 DNA reads as TGTGCCAGCAGTGCCGACAGGGGTAATTCACCCCTCCACTTT. Residues: CASSADRGNSPLHF.

This clonotype appeared once. The genes are TRBV6-1 and TRBJ2-5; 13 bases are shared with TRBD2. Germline CDR1 is MNHNS and CDR2 is SASEGT. There are 17 residues in the CDR3. The V gene end was trimmed by 9 bases and the J gene end by 5 bases; junction bases not matched to a gene: 15. The CDR3 reads CASGYVGLAGLGETQYF. Written as DNA, the CDR3 is TGTGCCAGTGGCTATGTGGGACTAGCGGGATTAGGGGAGACCCAGTACTTC.

This clonotype was detected ten times or more. V is TRBV12-3 or TRBV12-4 and J is TRBJ1-3; D is uncertain. The V end lost 3 bases, the J end lost 1 base, and 4 bases lay between the germline ends. The CDR3 has 13 residues. The chain's CDR3 is CASSFRSGNTIYF. DNA for the CDR3: TGTGCCAGCAGTTTTAGGTCTGGAAACACCATATATTTT.

This chain joins TRBV15 and TRBJ2-3; D perhaps matches TRBD2 (6 bases). The V gene's germline CDR1 is LNHNV and CDR2 YYDKDF (reference sequence). Trimming pared 1 base from V and 2 bases from J, leaving 22 bases between. CDR3 length: 19 residues. The CDR3 spells CATSRAGEVVGPDTDTQYF. The CDR3 nucleotides are TGTGCCACCAGCAGAGCTGGGGAGGTGGTTGGGCCTGACACAGATACGCAGTATTTT. Based on the CDR3 plus reference TRBV15 and TRBJ2-3, the full variable domain is DAMVIQNPRYQVTQFGKPVTLSCSQTLNHNVMYWYQQKSSQAPKLLFHYYDKDFNNEADTPDNFQSRRPNTSFCFLDIRSPGLGDTAMYLCATSRAGEVVGPDTDTQYFGPGTRLTVL.

This chain connects TRBV2 to TRBJ1-5, with 7 nucleotides matching TRBD1. CDR3 length: 15 residues. CDR1 is SNHLY, CDR2 FYNNEI, per germline. The ends lost 2 bases at V and 5 bases at J; junction bases unmatched: 6. In DNA, the CDR3 is TGTGCCAGCAGTGAACAGGGGACAGCTCATCAGCCCCAGCATTTT. Its translation: CASSEQGTAHQPQHF.

The chain carries TRBV4-3 and TRBJ1-1, with TRBD1 matching 11 bases. CDR3 length equals 15 residues. Germline V CDR1 and CDR2: LGHNA, YSLEER. The V gene end was trimmed by 3 bases and the J gene end by 4 bases; junction bases not matched to a gene: 4. CDR3 sequence (DNA): TGCGCCAGCAGCCATCTAGGACAGGGGGCCACTGAAGCTTTCTTT. Translation: CASSHLGQGATEAFF.

The chain carries TRBV7-3 and TRBJ1-1; D may be TRBD1 (6 bases). The CDR3 has 14 residues. Between the trimmed V and J ends, which lost 0 bases and 10 bases, there was a span of 15 bases. Germline values: CDR1 SGHTA, CDR2 FQGTGA. CDR3 amino acids: CASSLTAGVGGAFF. In DNA, the CDR3 is TGTGCCAGCAGCTTAACTGCGGGGGTAGGGGGAGCTTTCTTT.

The gene calls are TRBV11-2 and TRBJ2-1, with TRBD2 matching 9 bases. The germline gives CDR1 SGHAT, CDR2 FQNNGV. V shed 6 bases and J 8 bases; nucleotides not matched to a gene: 5. The CDR3 loop spans 13 amino acids. This chain's CDR3 is CASRLAGWDEQFF. CDR3 in DNA: TGTGCCAGCAGGCTAGCGGGGTGGGATGAGCAGTTCTTC.

There are a few counts of this clonotype. The chain couples TRBV12-3 or TRBV12-4 to TRBJ2-2, with D perhaps matching TRBD1 (6 bases). The CDR3 covers 14 residues. Between the trimmed V and J ends, which lost 2 bases and 6 bases, there was a span of 10 bases. In nucleotides, the CDR3 is TGTGCCAGCAGTTTACTACAGGGATCCGGGGAGCTGTTTTTT. Encoded protein: CASSLLQGSGELFF.

This clonotype was picked up a small number of times. Germline is not matched at one junction end, which may reflect a read error. The chain couples TRBV3-1 to TRBJ2-1, with D perhaps given as TRBD1 or TRBD2 (6 bases each). The CDR3 sequence is 18 residues long. Germline assignment: CDR1 LGHDT and CDR2 YNNKEL (reference sequence). This CDR3 is CVSSQVLFRGRGVNEQFF. CDR3 nucleotide sequence: TGTGTCAGCAGCCAAGTTTTGTTCCGGGGGCGCGGGGTCAATGAGCAGTTCTTC.

Written as DNA, the CDR3 is TGCAGCGGAGAGCCTAGCGGGAGACCCAATGAGCAGTTCTTC. It is translated as CSGEPSGRPNEQFF. This chain connects TRBV29-1 to TRBJ2-1; TRBD2 agrees at 10 bases. CDR3 size: 14 residues. The V gene's germline CDR1 is SQVTM and CDR2 ANQGSEA. Trimming cost V 7 bases and J 6 bases; bases outside gene matches: 9.

This clonotype was seen ten or more times. The rearrangement joins TRBV9 to TRBJ1-2; D may be TRBD1 (5 bases). The CDR3 is 14 amino acids. The V gene lost 0 bases and the J gene lost 8 bases, with 14 bases spanning the gap. Per the germline V gene, CDR1 is SGDLS and CDR2 is YYNGEE. The DNA of the CDR3 is TGTGCCAGCAGCGTAGAGGGGTTGTGGGAAGGCTACACCTTC. This codes for CASSVEGLWEGYTF. The full variable domain, completed using reference TRBV9 and TRBJ1-2, is DSGVTQTPKHLITATGQRVTLRCSPRSGDLSVYWYQQSLDQGLQFLIQYYNGEERAKGNILERFSAQQFPDLHSELNLSSLELGDSALYFCASSVEGLWEGYTFGSGTRLTVV.

V usage is TRBV10-2 and J usage is TRBJ2-1, with 8 bases aligning to TRBD2. Germline values: CDR1 WSHSY, CDR2 SAAADI. CDR3 length: 14 residues. Trimming cost V 7 bases and J 4 bases; bases outside gene matches: 6. CDR3 in amino acids: CASTASSGYNEQFF. The CDR3 DNA is TGCGCCAGCACGGCGTCTAGCGGGTACAATGAGCAGTTCTTC.

This clonotype was observed at least ten times. The CDR3 DNA reads as TGCGCCAGCAGCTTGGGCCGGACAGGCTATGGCTACACCTTC. It codes for CASSLGRTGYGYTF. The chain is built from TRBV5-1 and TRBJ1-2, with 7 bases aligning to TRBD1. CDR1 is SGHRS and CDR2 is YFSETQ in the germline V gene. This CDR3 comprises 14 residues. With V trimmed by 0 bases and J by 4 bases, 3 bases remained unmatched.

This clonotype was seen many times. The chain employs TRBV5-1 and TRBJ2-7; 7 nucleotides agree with TRBD1. The V gene's germline CDR1 is SGHRS and CDR2 YFSETQ. The CDR3 is made up of 15 amino acids. The J segment lost 10 bases and the V segment lost 4 bases, leaving 17 bases of the junction unmatched. CDR3 DNA sequence: TGCGCCAGCAGCACGACAGGGCCCCTCCTCCTCGAACAGTACTTC. It is translated as CASSTTGPLLLEQYF.

This chain joins TRBV7-2 and TRBJ2-7; 12 bases are shared with TRBD2. The CDR3 is 15 amino acids. Germline values: CDR1 SGHTA, CDR2 FQGNSA. J was trimmed by 6 bases and V by 1 base; bases with no gene match: 4. The CDR3 DNA is TGTGCCAGCAGCTTAGGGCTAGCGGGAGGGCCCGAGCAGTACTTC. Protein: CASSLGLAGGPEQYF.